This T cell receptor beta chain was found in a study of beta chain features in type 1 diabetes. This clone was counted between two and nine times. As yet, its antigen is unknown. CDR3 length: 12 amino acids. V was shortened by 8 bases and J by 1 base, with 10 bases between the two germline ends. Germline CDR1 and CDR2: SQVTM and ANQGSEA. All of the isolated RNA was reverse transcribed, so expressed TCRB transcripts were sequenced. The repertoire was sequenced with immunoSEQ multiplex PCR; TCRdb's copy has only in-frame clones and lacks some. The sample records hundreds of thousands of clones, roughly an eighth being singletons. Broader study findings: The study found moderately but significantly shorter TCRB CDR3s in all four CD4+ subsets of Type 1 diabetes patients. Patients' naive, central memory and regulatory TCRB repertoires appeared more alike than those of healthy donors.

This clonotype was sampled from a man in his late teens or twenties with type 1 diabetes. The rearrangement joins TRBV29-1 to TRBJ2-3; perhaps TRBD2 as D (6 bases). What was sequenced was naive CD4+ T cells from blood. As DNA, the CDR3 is TGCAGCCCCGAGCGGGGCACAGATACGCAGTATTTT. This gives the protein CSPERGTDTQYF.